This section outlines one T cell receptor (beta chain) sequence together with its context. Its antigen remains unidentified. Base qualities were left out, and no much larger clone turns up one base away. CDR1 and CDR2, per the germline V gene, are MNHEY and SVGAGI. The germline ends are 10 bases apart after V is trimmed by 6 bases and J by 5 bases. From the cysteine up to the phenylalanine, the CDR3 has a length of 12 residues. Only the CDR3 portion is preserved as DNA: 36 bases, with reading frame beginning at the first base. Separate from the approximately 700-subject first cohort, the validation cohort of 120 subjects was the group to which the donors belonged. Library prep was done by the immunoSEQ multiplex PCR assay. In the paper's pipeline: A statistical classification framework was developed to diagnose cytomegalovirus status using the catalog of TCR beta chain sequences. In TCRdb, the immuneACCESS table is reduced to in-frame sequences with V and J assigned. These tables do not hold every clone; where another copy was compared, an unresolved V gene accounts for under half, and the others remain unexplained. The D gene and trimming were derived from the DNA, and the V and J assignments and clone size from that table. Present in this sample are 200,000 to 300,000 clones, roughly nine tenths of which were seen just once. The ten largest clones represent about 11% of the sample.

The data are from a study of cytomegalovirus exposure and HLA in healthy donors (dated 2017 in TCRdb). With regard to the full study: According to a later analysis, the approximately 120 validation repertoires were produced on the same platform as the 700 or so repertoires of the first cohort. The aim of the study was to test whether cataloging public T cell receptors could identify signatures of past pathogen exposure. A separate validation cohort of about 110 different subjects was used in addition to the 666-subject first cohort. High-throughput TCR immunosequencing, statistical association of individual TCRs with disease status, and machine learning were combined to predict cytomegalovirus infection status. What the study reported, not specific to this receptor: The study gave a list of around 170 TCR beta chains associated with cytomegalovirus. The classifier was reported to diagnose cytomegalovirus status with high specificity and sensitivity in both the original and validation cohorts. In a later analysis, TCRs clustered in the first cohort were found to also tend to co-occur in the 120 or so validation repertoires, with 85% to 95% of cluster scores above 0. Most TCR sequences were observed very rarely across donors, whereas some public TCRs were present in many individuals. Three of the identified cytomegalovirus-associated TCR beta chains were confirmed in vitro to be specific for cytomegalovirus antigens. A later analysis had no HLA typing for the validation cohort, so co-occurrence there was scored across all 130 or so repertoires. The authors suggested that the approach could potentially be extended to other disease states and immunological phenotypes.

The chain was built from TRBV6-5 and TRBJ1-2, and possibly TRBD1, on 6 matching bases. The sequence came from a man aged 18 to 29 in good health and CMV-seropositive. Material for sequencing was PBMCs. The CDR3 corresponds to CASRDSAYGYTF. In nucleotides, the sequence is TGTGCCAGCAGGGACAGTGCGTATGGCTACACCTTC.